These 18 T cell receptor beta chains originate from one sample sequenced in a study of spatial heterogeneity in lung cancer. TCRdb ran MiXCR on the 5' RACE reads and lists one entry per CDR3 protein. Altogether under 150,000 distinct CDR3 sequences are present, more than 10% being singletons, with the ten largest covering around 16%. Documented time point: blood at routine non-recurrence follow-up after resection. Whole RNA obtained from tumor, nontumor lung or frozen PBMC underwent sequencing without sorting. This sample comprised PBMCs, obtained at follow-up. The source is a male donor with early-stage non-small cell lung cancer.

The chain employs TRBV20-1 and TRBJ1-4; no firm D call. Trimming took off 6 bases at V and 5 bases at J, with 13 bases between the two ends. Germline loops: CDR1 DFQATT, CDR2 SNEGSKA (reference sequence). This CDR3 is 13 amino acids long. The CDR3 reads CSAEVGPNEKLFF. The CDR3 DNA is TGCAGTGCGGAGGTGGGCCCAAATGAAAAACTGTTTTTT.

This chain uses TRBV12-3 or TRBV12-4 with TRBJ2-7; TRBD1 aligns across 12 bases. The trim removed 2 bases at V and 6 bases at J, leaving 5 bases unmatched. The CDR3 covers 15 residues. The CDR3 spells CASSLQGTGGPEQYF. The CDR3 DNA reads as TGTGCCAGCAGTTTACAAGGGACAGGGGGCCCCGAGCAGTACTTC.

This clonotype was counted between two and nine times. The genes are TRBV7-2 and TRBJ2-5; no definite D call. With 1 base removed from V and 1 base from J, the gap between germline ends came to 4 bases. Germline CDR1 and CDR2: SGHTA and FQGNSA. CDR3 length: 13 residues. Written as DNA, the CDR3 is TGTGCCAGCAGCTTAGAGGGCCAAGAGACCCAGTACTTC. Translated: CASSLEGQETQYF.

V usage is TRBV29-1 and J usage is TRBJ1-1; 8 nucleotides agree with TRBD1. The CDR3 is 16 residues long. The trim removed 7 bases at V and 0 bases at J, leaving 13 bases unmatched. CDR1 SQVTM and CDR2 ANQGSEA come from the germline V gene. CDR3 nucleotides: TGCAGCGAAGAAATGGGCCAGGGGGCGTTGAACACTGAAGCTTTCTTT. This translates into CSEEMGQGALNTEAFF.

CDR3 sequence (DNA): TGCAGCGGAGAACAGGGACGGGGCTACACCTTC. It is translated as CSGEQGRGYTF. The chain carries TRBV29-1 and TRBJ1-2, with a weak D call TRBD1 (6 bases). CDR3 length equals 11 residues. Germline V lookup: CDR1 SQVTM, CDR2 ANQGSEA. V was cut by 7 bases and J by 8 bases, with 14 bases left in between.

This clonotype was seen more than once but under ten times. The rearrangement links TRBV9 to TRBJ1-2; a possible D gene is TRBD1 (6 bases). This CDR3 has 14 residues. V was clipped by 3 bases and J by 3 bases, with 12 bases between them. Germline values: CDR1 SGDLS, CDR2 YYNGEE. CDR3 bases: TGTGCCAGCAGCGACCTCGGACAGTACTATGGCTACACCTTC. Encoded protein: CASSDLGQYYGYTF.

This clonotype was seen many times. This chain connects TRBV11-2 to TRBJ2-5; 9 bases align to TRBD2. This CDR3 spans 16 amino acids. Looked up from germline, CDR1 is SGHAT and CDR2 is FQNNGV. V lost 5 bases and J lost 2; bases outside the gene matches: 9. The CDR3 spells CASSLAAGGRQETQYF. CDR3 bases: TGTGCCAGCAGCCTTGCCGCGGGGGGGAGACAAGAGACCCAGTACTTC.

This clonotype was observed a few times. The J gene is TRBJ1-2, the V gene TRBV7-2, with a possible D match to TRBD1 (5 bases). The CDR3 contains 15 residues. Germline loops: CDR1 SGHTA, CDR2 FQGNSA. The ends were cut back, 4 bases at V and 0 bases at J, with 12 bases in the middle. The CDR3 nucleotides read TGTGCCAGCAGCTCCACAGGATATCCTAACTATGGCTACACCTTC. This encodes CASSSTGYPNYGYTF.

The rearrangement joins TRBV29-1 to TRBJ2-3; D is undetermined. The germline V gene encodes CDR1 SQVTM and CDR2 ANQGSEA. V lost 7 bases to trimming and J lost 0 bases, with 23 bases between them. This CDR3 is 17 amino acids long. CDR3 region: CSGSGFLDEGSTDTQYF. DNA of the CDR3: TGCAGCGGATCTGGGTTCTTAGACGAAGGCAGCACAGATACGCAGTATTTT.

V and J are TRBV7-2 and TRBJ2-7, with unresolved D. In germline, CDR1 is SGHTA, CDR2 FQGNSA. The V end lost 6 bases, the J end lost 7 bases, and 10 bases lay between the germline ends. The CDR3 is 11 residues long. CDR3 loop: CASSRLGEQYF. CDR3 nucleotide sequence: TGTGCCAGCAGTCGCCTAGGGGAGCAGTACTTC.

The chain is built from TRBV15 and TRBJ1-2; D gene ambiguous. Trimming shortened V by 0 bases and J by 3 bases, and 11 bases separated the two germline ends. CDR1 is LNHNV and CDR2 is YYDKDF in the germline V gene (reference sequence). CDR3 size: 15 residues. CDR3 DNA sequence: TGTGCCACCAGCAGAGATGGCAAGGGATACTATGGCTACACCTTC. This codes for CATSRDGKGYYGYTF.

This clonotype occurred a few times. The CDR3 DNA follows: TGTGCCAGCAGCCATCCGGTCCCGAGCAATCAGCCCCAGCATTTT. Residues: CASSHPVPSNQPQHF. The V gene is TRBV12-3 or TRBV12-4, the J gene TRBJ1-5, with D unresolved. V lost 6 bases and J 1 base, leaving 13 bases between the germline ends. This CDR3 contains 15 residues.

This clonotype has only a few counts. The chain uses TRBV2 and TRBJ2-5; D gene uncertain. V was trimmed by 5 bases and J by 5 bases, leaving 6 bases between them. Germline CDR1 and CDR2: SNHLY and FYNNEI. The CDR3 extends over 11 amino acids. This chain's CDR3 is CASSIVETQYF. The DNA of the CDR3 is TGTGCCAGCAGTATCGTCGAGACCCAGTACTTC.

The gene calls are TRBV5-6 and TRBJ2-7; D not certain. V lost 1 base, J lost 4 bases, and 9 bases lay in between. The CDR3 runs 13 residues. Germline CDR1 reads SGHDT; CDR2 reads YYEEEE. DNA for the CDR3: TGTGCCAGCAGCTTGCAGGAATTATACGAGCAGTACTTC. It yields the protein CASSLQELYEQYF.

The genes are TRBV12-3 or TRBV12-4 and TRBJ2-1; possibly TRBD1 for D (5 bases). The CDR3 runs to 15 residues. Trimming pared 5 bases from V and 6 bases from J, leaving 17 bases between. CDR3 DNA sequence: TGTGCCAGCAGTCCACCCAGGGAAAGACTCAATGAGCAGTTCTTC. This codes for CASSPPRERLNEQFF.

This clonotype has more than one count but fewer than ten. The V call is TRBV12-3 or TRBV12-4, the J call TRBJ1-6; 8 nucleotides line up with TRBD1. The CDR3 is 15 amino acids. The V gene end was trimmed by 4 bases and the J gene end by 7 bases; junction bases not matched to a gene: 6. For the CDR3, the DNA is TGTGCCAGCAGTTCGTCGGACAGGGCAAATTCACCCCTCCACTTT. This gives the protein CASSSSDRANSPLHF.

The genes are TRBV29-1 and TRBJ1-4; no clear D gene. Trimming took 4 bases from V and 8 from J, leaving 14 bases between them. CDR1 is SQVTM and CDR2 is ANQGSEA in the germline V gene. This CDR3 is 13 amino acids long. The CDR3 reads CSVAWRIGEKLFF. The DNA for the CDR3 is TGCAGCGTTGCTTGGAGGATTGGCGAAAAACTGTTTTTT.

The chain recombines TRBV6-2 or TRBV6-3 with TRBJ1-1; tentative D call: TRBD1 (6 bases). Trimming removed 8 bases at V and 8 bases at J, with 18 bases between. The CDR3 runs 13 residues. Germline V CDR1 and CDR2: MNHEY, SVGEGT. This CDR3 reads CASALDSYYEAFF. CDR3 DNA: TGTGCCAGCGCACTGGACAGCTACTACGAAGCTTTCTTT.